One sample yielded the 26 T cell receptor beta chains listed below, sequenced in a study of response to subunit inactivated influenza vaccine. TCRdb reprocessed the RT-PCR reads via MiXCR and lists one record per CDR3 protein. The sample shows some 500,000 distinct CDR3 sequences, 25% of them seen only once. Material: CD4+ T cells sorted from PBMCs, obtained about 5 days after vaccination. The receptors stem from a man between 45 and 60 years old who received an inactivated influenza vaccine.

This rearrangement joins TRBV5-1 to TRBJ2-7; 7 bases line up with TRBD1. There are 15 residues in the CDR3. V shed 6 bases, J shed 2 bases, and the junction held 11 bases outside the gene matches. CDR1 is SGHRS, CDR2 YFSETQ, per germline. Written as DNA, the CDR3 is TGCGCCAGCACCGAGCGTGGGGACAGACCCTACGAGCAGTACTTC. It yields the protein CASTERGDRPYEQYF.

Here the CDR3 reads CASKGGTSGKNYLQQYF. The CDR3 coding sequence is TGTGCCAGCAAAGGCGGCACTAGCGGGAAGAATTACCTTCAGCAGTACTTC. The gene calls are TRBV6-2 or TRBV6-3 and TRBJ2-7, with 10 nucleotides matching TRBD2. Germline V gene lookup returns CDR1 MNHEY and CDR2 SVGEGT. The CDR3 runs 17 residues. Trimming cost V 7 bases and J 8 bases; bases outside gene matches: 20.

The chain combines TRBV14 with TRBJ2-7; D remains ambiguous. In germline, CDR1 is SGHDN, CDR2 FVKESK. Trimming removed 0 bases at V and 7 bases at J, with 13 bases between. This CDR3 region has 14 residues. CDR3 in DNA: TGTGCCAGCAGCCAAGATGGGAACGCTAGAGAGCAGTACTTC. This translates into CASSQDGNAREQYF.

The chain links TRBV20-1 to TRBJ2-5, with 11 nucleotides matching TRBD2. Germline V gene data show CDR1 as DFQATT and CDR2 as SNEGSKA (reference sequence). This CDR3 spans 16 amino acids. V trimming: 1 base; J trimming: 1 base; junction bases outside the gene matches: 5. The CDR3 DNA reads as TGCAGTGCTAGAGGCACTAGCGGGAGTCTCCAAGAGACCCAGTACTTC. Its protein product is CSARGTSGSLQETQYF.

There are many counts of this clonotype. The chain combines TRBV12-3 or TRBV12-4 with TRBJ2-7; D is unresolved. The V and J ends lost 3 bases and 6 bases respectively, with 15 bases between them. This CDR3 region has 14 residues. The CDR3 loop is CASSLIAEKSEQYF. CDR3 sequence (DNA): TGTGCCAGCAGTTTGATTGCGGAAAAGAGCGAGCAGTACTTC.

In its sample, this clonotype was seen a few times. The chain employs TRBV5-1 and TRBJ1-3, with D hard to call. Trimming took 3 bases from V and 6 from J, leaving 10 bases between them. The germline V gene encodes CDR1 SGHRS and CDR2 YFSETQ. There are 13 residues in the CDR3. The CDR3 sequence: CASSSLNSNTIYF. Written as DNA, the CDR3 is TGCGCCAGCAGCTCACTCAACTCAAACACCATATATTTT. The full variable domain, rest sourced from reference TRBV5-1 and TRBJ1-3, is KAGVTQTPRYLIKTRGQQVTLSCSPISGHRSVSWYQQTPGQGLQFLFEYFSETQRNKGNFPGRFSGRQFSNSRSEMNVSTLELGDSALYLCASSSLNSNTIYFGEGSWLTVV.

This clonotype came up a few times. This chain links TRBV10-3 with TRBJ1-1; D might be TRBD1 (5 bases). The germline gives CDR1 ENHRY, CDR2 SYGVKD. Trimming shortened V by 7 bases and J by 3 bases, and 15 bases separated the two germline ends. This CDR3 spans 14 amino acids. Written as DNA, the CDR3 is TGTGCCATCACCTTTGACCCAGGGTACACTGAAGCTTTCTTT. Translation: CAITFDPGYTEAFF.

The chain couples TRBV12-3 or TRBV12-4 to TRBJ2-2; 7 bases are a match to TRBD2. V lost 6 bases, J lost 1 base, and 5 bases stayed unmatched. The CDR3 contains 15 residues. CDR3 DNA sequence: TGTGCCAGCAGCTACAGCGGGGTGAACACCGGGGAGCTGTTTTTT. Translated: CASSYSGVNTGELFF.

Only one count was recorded for this clonotype. CDR3 protein: CASSLEGSGLGNQPQHF. The CDR3 region has the DNA TGTGCCAGCAGTTTAGAGGGGTCAGGGCTCGGCAATCAGCCCCAGCATTTT. This rearrangement joins TRBV12-3 or TRBV12-4 to TRBJ1-5; D might be TRBD1 (5 bases). This CDR3 region has 17 residues. Trimming took off 1 base at V and 2 bases at J, with 15 bases between the two ends.

The chain carries TRBV4-1 and TRBJ2-1; TRBD2 matches at 11 bases. This CDR3 comprises 15 residues. Per the germline V gene, CDR1 is MGHRA and CDR2 is YSYEKL. The V and J ends lost 0 bases and 9 bases, in that order; junction bases with no gene match: 4. The CDR3 coding sequence is TGCGCCAGCAGCCAAGATAGCGGGGGGGCGGGTGAGCAGTTCTTC. As protein: CASSQDSGGAGEQFF.

This clonotype was picked up a small number of times. J is TRBJ2-5 and V is TRBV12-3 or TRBV12-4, with unresolved D. The CDR3 sequence is 13 residues long. The V gene lost 3 bases and the J gene lost 3 bases, with 8 bases spanning the gap. The CDR3 bases are TGTGCCAGCAGTTTGGCTACTGAAGAGACCCAGTACTTC. Its protein product is CASSLATEETQYF.

This clonotype appeared many times. This chain connects TRBV12-3 or TRBV12-4 to TRBJ1-1, with D perhaps matching TRBD1 (5 bases). Trimming removed 5 bases from V and 8 bases from J, with 12 bases in between. The CDR3 sequence is 12 residues long. Written as DNA, the CDR3 is TGTGCCAGCAGTGCGGACATTACGGAAGCTTTCTTT. It codes for CASSADITEAFF.

The chain uses TRBV18 and TRBJ2-3; unclear D gene. V shed 1 base and J shed 4 bases, with 3 bases lying between them. Per germline, CDR1 KGHSH and CDR2 LQKENI. This CDR3 comprises 12 residues. The CDR3 region is CASSPQADTQYF. CDR3 sequence (DNA): TGTGCCAGCTCACCACAGGCAGATACGCAGTATTTT.

A few counts support this clonotype. The V gene is TRBV5-1, the J gene TRBJ2-7; 9 bases match TRBD1. The CDR3 is 13 residues long. Per germline, CDR1 SGHRS and CDR2 YFSETQ. V trimming: 6 bases; J trimming: 2 bases; junction bases outside the gene matches: 3. The CDR3, as DNA: TGCGCCAGCACCGGACAGGGGACCTACGAGCAGTACTTC. As protein: CASTGQGTYEQYF.

Only a few counts were recorded for this clonotype. The genes are TRBV3-1 and TRBJ2-7; 14 nucleotides match TRBD2. Germline V gene data show CDR1 as LGHDT and CDR2 as YNNKEL (reference sequence). This CDR3 spans 17 amino acids. The J segment lost 4 bases and the V segment lost 5 bases, leaving 10 bases of the junction unmatched. The CDR3 coding sequence is TGTGCCAGCAGCTCCTGGACTAGCGGGAGGTTTTTTTACGAGCAGTACTTC. Translated: CASSSWTSGRFFYEQYF.

The genes are TRBV5-1 and TRBJ1-6; perhaps TRBD1 as D (5 bases). The germline CDR1 and CDR2 sequences are SGHRS and YFSETQ. V was pared by 0 bases and J by 5 bases, with 9 bases between. The CDR3 is 15 amino acids. For the CDR3, the DNA is TGCGCCAGCAGCTTGGCGGGACCGGATAATTCACCCCTCCACTTT. It encodes CASSLAGPDNSPLHF.

In this sample, this clonotype turned up a few times. The CDR3 bases are TGTGCCATCAGTGAGCAGTCAAGACTAGCGATAAACCCGAATGAGCAGTTCTTC. This codes for CAISEQSRLAINPNEQFF. The genes are TRBV10-3 and TRBJ2-1; 8 nucleotides line up with TRBD2. The germline CDR1 and CDR2 sequences are ENHRY and SYGVKD. The CDR3 is 18 residues long. V dropped 2 bases and J dropped 7; count of bases not matched to a gene: 16.

This clonotype was observed a few times. The chain joins TRBV20-1 to TRBJ2-3; perhaps TRBD1 as D (5 bases). The ends were cut back, 6 bases at V and 3 bases at J, with 19 bases in the middle. This CDR3 is 15 amino acids long. Germline V lookup: CDR1 DFQATT, CDR2 SNEGSKA (reference sequence). Here the CDR3 reads CSASRAGRRTDTQYF. Written as DNA, the CDR3 is TGCAGTGCAAGCAGGGCAGGGCGACGGACAGATACGCAGTATTTT.

The table lists this clonotype with a few counts. V gene TRBV7-9 combines with J gene TRBJ1-1; 7 nucleotides align to TRBD1. The CDR3 contains 14 residues. V shed 6 bases, J shed 2 bases, and the junction held 6 bases outside the gene matches. Germline V gene lookup returns CDR1 SEHNR and CDR2 FQNEAQ (reference sequence). CDR3 in DNA: TGTGCCAGCAGTTTTAACAGGGGAAACACTGAAGCTTTCTTT. Its translation: CASSFNRGNTEAFF.

The chain couples TRBV12-3 or TRBV12-4 to TRBJ2-4; maybe TRBD2 (6 bases). V was trimmed by 3 bases and J by 1 base, leaving 13 bases between them. CDR3 length: 16 amino acids. The CDR3 region is CASSFGGSVAKNIQYF. The DNA of the CDR3 is TGTGCCAGCAGTTTTGGGGGGTCGGTGGCCAAAAACATTCAGTACTTC.

This chain joins TRBV25-1 and TRBJ1-1, with 8 bases identical to TRBD1. V trimming: 8 bases; J trimming: 5 bases; junction bases outside the gene matches: 7. CDR3 size: 13 residues. Germline CDR1 is MGHDK and CDR2 is SYGVNS. The chain's CDR3 is CASLGQGGTEAFF. CDR3 bases: TGTGCCAGCTTAGGACAGGGAGGAACTGAAGCTTTCTTT.

The rearrangement uses TRBV7-2 and TRBJ2-1; no clear D. CDR1 and CDR2 (germline): SGHTA, FQGNSA. The CDR3 covers 15 residues. The ends were cut back, 3 bases at V and 5 bases at J, with 14 bases in the middle. The CDR3 spells CASSFRARDNNEQFF. The CDR3 DNA reads as TGTGCCAGCAGCTTTAGGGCCCGAGACAACAATGAGCAGTTCTTC.

This chain connects TRBV3-1 to TRBJ1-2, with D unresolved. Trimming removed 2 bases at V and 7 bases at J, with 20 bases between. CDR3 length equals 16 residues. Germline assignment: CDR1 LGHDT and CDR2 YNNKEL (reference sequence). The CDR3 protein is CASSQRFGSTRSGYTF. As DNA, the CDR3 is TGTGCCAGCAGCCAAAGGTTTGGTTCCACCCGTAGTGGCTACACCTTC.

This clonotype was picked up a small number of times. J is TRBJ2-1 and V is TRBV7-2; D not certain. This CDR3 spans 14 amino acids. The V gene lost 5 bases and the J gene lost 10 bases, with 18 bases spanning the gap. Germline CDR1 SGHTA, CDR2 FQGNSA. Written as DNA, the CDR3 is TGTGCCAGCAGCCCCCGGAGCGCGAGGAACGAGCAGTTCTTC. As protein: CASSPRSARNEQFF.

The CDR3 DNA is TGTGCCAGCAGCCACCGTAGTTACCCAGGCGTCATTAACTATGGCTACACCTTC. The encoded protein is CASSHRSYPGVINYGYTF. This chain uses TRBV4-2 with TRBJ1-2, with D unclear. Per germline, CDR1 LGHNA and CDR2 YNFKEQ. This CDR3 comprises 18 residues. The germline V and J ends were trimmed by 3 bases and 1 base, with 21 bases remaining between them.

This clonotype was found a few times. The genes are TRBV5-8 and TRBJ2-5, with D perhaps being TRBD1 or TRBD2 (5 bases each). CDR3 length equals 15 residues. CDR1 and CDR2 (germline): SGHTS, YDEGEE. Trimming stripped 0 bases from V and 2 bases from J, with 11 bases between. In DNA, the CDR3 is TGTGCCAGCAGCTTGGTGGGACCACTGCAAGAGACCCAGTACTTC. It translates to CASSLVGPLQETQYF. The whole variable domain, remainder taken from reference TRBV5-8 and TRBJ2-5, is EAGVTQSPTHLIKTRGQQATLRCSPISGHTSVYWYQQALGLGLQFLLWYDEGEERNRGNFPPRFSGRQFPNYSSELNVNALELEDSALYLCASSLVGPLQETQYFGPGTRLLVL.